The clone carrying this TCR beta chain is categorized as medium-sized. Its antigen remains unidentified. This specimen comes from a study of T-cell reconstitution after alpha-beta-depleted transplantation in children. Preparation of the TCRbeta library used unique molecular identifiers. TCRdb ran MiXCR on the PCR reads and lists one entry per CDR3 protein. This table has thousands of distinct CDR3 sequences, roughly 14% appearing once. Germline CDR1 reads SGHRS; CDR2 reads YFSETQ. J was trimmed by 3 bases and V by 5 bases; bases with no gene match: 7. The CDR3 has 15 amino acids. General study points: Certain patients had high TCRbeta diversity at day 60, and it came from recipient T cells and thymic progenitors that survived. Expanded clones from the graft, numbering several hundred, reportedly supplied alpha-beta T cells about two months after transplant. At one year after transplant, newly produced T cells mostly accounted for T-cell counts and diversity.

The V and J genes are TRBV5-1 and TRBJ2-2; 7 nucleotides agree with TRBD1. The TCR was taken from a boy aged 10-17 years with acute lymphoblastic leukemia, due to receive a stem cell transplant. Material: PBMCs, obtained before TCRalphabeta/CD19-depleted stem cell transplant. The CDR3 DNA reads TGCGCCAGCAGAAAGACAGGGTGGTACACCGGGGAGCTGTTTTTT. Protein product: CASRKTGWYTGELFF.